Listed here are 27 T cell receptor beta chains from one sample, sequenced in a study of OX40 agonist ivuxolimab in advanced cancers. The table came from immunoSEQ multiplex PCR; TCRdb's copy has only in-frame clones and leaves some out. The sample holds 73,000 or so clones, approximately 86% seen once. The sample consisted of CD4+ or CD8+ T cells sorted from blood, taken in a trial of the OX40 agonist ivuxolimab. The source is an adult with an advanced solid tumor such as melanoma, head and neck, liver or kidney cancer.

The chain is built from TRBV7-6 and TRBJ2-7, with D possibly matching TRBD2 (5 bases). Germline values: CDR1 SGHVS, CDR2 FNYEAQ. V lost 0 bases and J lost 2, with 11 bases in between. CDR3 length equals 15 residues. CDR3 residues: CASSLAGGRTYEQYF. In nucleotides, the CDR3 is TGTGCCAGCAGCTTAGCCGGAGGCCGGACCTACGAGCAGTACTTC.

The chain combines TRBV27 with TRBJ2-3, with a possible D match to TRBD2 (5 bases). From germline, CDR1 is MNHEY and CDR2 SMNVEV (reference sequence). The CDR3 is 16 residues long. V was pared by 4 bases and J by 3 bases, with 17 bases between. CDR3 amino acids: CASSSTGWERTDTQYF. Here the CDR3 DNA reads TGTGCCAGCAGTTCCACGGGGTGGGAAAGGACAGATACGCAGTATTTT.

The V call is TRBV5-1, the J call TRBJ2-3; D unclear. Per the germline V gene, CDR1 is SGHRS and CDR2 is YFSETQ. Trimming shortened V by 1 base and J by 2 bases, and 11 bases separated the two germline ends. CDR3 size: 15 residues. The CDR3 sequence is CASSLRSGSTDTQYF. The CDR3 nucleotides are TGCGCCAGCAGCTTGAGGTCAGGATCCACAGATACGCAGTATTTT.

This rearrangement joins TRBV4-3 to TRBJ1-4; TRBD1 matches 8 bases. The V gene end was trimmed by 3 bases and the J gene end by 8 bases; junction bases not matched to a gene: 5. The CDR3 totals 14 residues. CDR1 and CDR2 from the germline V gene are LGHNA and YSLEER. The CDR3 bases are TGCGCCAGCAGCCAGGGACAGGTTCGCGAAAAACTGTTTTTT. Its protein product is CASSQGQVREKLFF.

V and J are TRBV5-1 and TRBJ2-2; D ambiguous. Germline CDR1 reads SGHRS; CDR2 reads YFSETQ. This CDR3 region has 13 residues. Deletions cut 0 bases from V and 3 bases from J, with 3 bases between. This CDR3 reads CASSLADTGELFF. The CDR3 DNA reads as TGCGCCAGCAGCTTGGCAGACACCGGGGAGCTGTTTTTT.

The chain uses TRBV4-1 and TRBJ2-3; possibly TRBD2 for D (5 bases). Germline V gene sequence: CDR1 MGHRA, CDR2 YSYEKL. V shed 1 base and J shed 5 bases, with 16 bases lying between them. The CDR3 length is 16 residues. CDR3 in DNA: TGCGCCAGCAGCCAAGCCGCGGACTCAATCCGAGATACGCAGTATTTT. Translating gives CASSQAADSIRDTQYF.

V usage is TRBV5-4 and J usage is TRBJ2-2, with D possibly being TRBD1 (5 bases). Germline V gene sequence: CDR1 SGHNT, CDR2 YYREEE (reference sequence). The CDR3 has 16 residues. The V and J ends lost 4 bases and 5 bases respectively, with 18 bases between them. The CDR3 loop is CASSPFLGAETGELFF. CDR3 bases: TGTGCCAGCAGCCCTTTCCTAGGGGCGGAGACCGGGGAGCTGTTTTTT.

This rearrangement joins TRBV11-2 to TRBJ1-2; TRBD1 matches 7 bases. V lost 1 base to trimming and J lost 4 bases; unmatched junction nucleotides: 6. CDR3 length equals 15 residues. Germline CDR1 SGHAT, CDR2 FQNNGV. In DNA, the CDR3 is TGTGCCAGCAGCTTAGCCCGGACAGGCTTCTATGGCTACACCTTC. It yields the protein CASSLARTGFYGYTF.

The chain couples TRBV10-2 to TRBJ2-2, with 8 bases matching TRBD1. Trimming took 7 bases from V and 7 from J; bases not matched to a gene: 8. This CDR3 spans 14 amino acids. Germline V gene data show CDR1 as WSHSY and CDR2 as SAAADI. The CDR3 DNA sequence: TGCGCCAGCACCTCGACAGGGGTAAACGGGGAGCTGTTTTTT. The encoded protein is CASTSTGVNGELFF.

The chain recombines TRBV7-6 with TRBJ2-1; no clear D gene. Deletions cut 1 base from V and 9 bases from J, with 7 bases between. This CDR3 is built from 12 residues. The germline gives CDR1 SGHVS, CDR2 FNYEAQ. CDR3 sequence: CASSLDFFEQFF. The CDR3 DNA is TGTGCCAGCAGCTTAGATTTTTTTGAGCAGTTCTTC.

The genes are TRBV7-9 and TRBJ1-2; D is perhaps TRBD1 (6 bases). The V end was cut by 0 bases, the J end by 3 bases, with 17 bases between. Germline V gives CDR1 SEHNR, CDR2 FQNEAQ (reference sequence). The CDR3 consists of 17 residues. The CDR3 coding sequence is TGTGCCAGCAGCTTAGCCGGATACAGGGCAAGTTACTATGGCTACACCTTC. Translation: CASSLAGYRASYYGYTF.

The rearrangement uses TRBV30 and TRBJ2-6; D remains ambiguous. Trimming took 0 bases from V and 0 from J, leaving 9 bases between them. The germline V gene encodes CDR1 GTSNPN and CDR2 SVGIG (reference sequence). The CDR3 sequence is 16 residues long. DNA of the CDR3: TGTGCCTGGAGTGTAAGCGTGAGCTCTGGGGCCAACGTCCTGACTTTC. Amino acids: CAWSVSVSSGANVLTF.

This clone has just a few counts. J is TRBJ2-2 and V is TRBV11-2, with no clear D. The CDR3 consists of 15 residues. CDR1 is SGHAT, CDR2 FQNNGV, per germline. V was trimmed by 0 bases and J by 2 bases, leaving 7 bases between them. CDR3 amino acids: CASSLERLNTGELFF. The DNA for the CDR3 is TGTGCCAGCAGCTTAGAAAGGCTTAACACCGGGGAGCTGTTTTTT.

The V call is TRBV6-6, the J call TRBJ2-2; D not resolved. The CDR3 sequence is 13 residues long. Germline V gene data show CDR1 as MNHNY and CDR2 as SVGAGI (reference sequence). Between the trimmed V and J ends, which lost 2 bases and 5 bases, there was a span of 6 bases. The CDR3 nucleotides read TGTGCCAGCAGTTACCCCGTTACCGGGGAGCTGTTTTTT. It translates to CASSYPVTGELFF.

The CDR3 nucleotides read TGTGCTAGTGGTTTGGGGGGAGACGGGGAGCAGTACTTC. Encoded protein: CASGLGGDGEQYF. The chain links TRBV12-5 to TRBJ2-7; possible D gene TRBD2, 5 bases. Trimming took 1 base from V and 7 from J, leaving 11 bases between them. CDR3 length equals 13 residues. Germline V gene data show CDR1 as LGHNT and CDR2 as FRNRAP.

This clone was counted a single time. This rearrangement joins TRBV5-5 to TRBJ1-1; 9 nucleotides align to TRBD1. Germline V gene lookup returns CDR1 SGHKS and CDR2 YYEKEE (reference sequence). The CDR3 extends over 15 amino acids. J lost 4 bases, V lost 0 bases, and 4 bases had no gene match. CDR3: CASSLVRTGATEAFF. The CDR3 DNA reads as TGTGCCAGCAGCTTGGTTCGGACAGGGGCCACTGAAGCTTTCTTT.

The chain links TRBV11-2 to TRBJ2-7; 9 bases align to TRBD2. Germline V gives CDR1 SGHAT, CDR2 FQNNGV. This CDR3 comprises 15 residues. Losses at the gene ends were 5 bases for V and 2 bases for J; bases not matched to a gene: 7. The CDR3, as DNA: TGTGCCAGCAGCGCCGGACTAGCGTCTGCCTACGAGCAGTACTTC. Translated: CASSAGLASAYEQYF. Filled out from reference TRBV11-2 and TRBJ2-7, the complete variable domain reads EAGVAQSPRYKIIEKRQSVAFWCNPISGHATLYWYQQILGQGPKLLIQFQNNGVVDDSQLPKDRFSAERLKGVDSTLKIQPAKLEDSAVYLCASSAGLASAYEQYFGPGTRLTVT.

The chain carries TRBV27 and TRBJ2-3, with 7 positions matching TRBD2. The CDR3 spans 17 residues. The germline V gene encodes CDR1 MNHEY and CDR2 SMNVEV (reference sequence). The ends lost 4 bases at V and 0 bases at J; junction bases unmatched: 10. The CDR3 DNA reads as TGTGCCAGCAGTTCTCTATGGGACTACCTTAGCACAGATACGCAGTATTTT. This codes for CASSSLWDYLSTDTQYF.

The rearrangement links TRBV7-2 to TRBJ2-7; D is possibly TRBD1 (6 bases). The CDR3 has 15 residues. The germline CDR1 and CDR2 sequences are SGHTA and FQGNSA. Trimming left V 4 bases short and J 5 bases short, with 18 bases between. CDR3: CASSSIGGHVHEQYF. CDR3 sequence (DNA): TGTGCCAGCAGCTCCATAGGGGGACATGTCCACGAGCAGTACTTC.

This clone appeared a few times. This sequence joins TRBV7-6 and TRBJ2-2; D possibly matches TRBD1 or TRBD2 (7 bases each). The V end lost 4 bases, the J end lost 8 bases, and 17 bases lay between the germline ends. The CDR3 loop spans 15 amino acids. The germline gives CDR1 SGHVS, CDR2 FNYEAQ. The CDR3 here is CASSSRLAGGGELFF. CDR3 DNA: TGTGCCAGCAGCTCCCGACTAGCAGGGGGTGGGGAGCTGTTTTTT.

The chain carries TRBV6-5 and TRBJ1-1, with TRBD1 matching 7 bases. The CDR3 has 14 amino acids. From germline, CDR1 is MNHEY and CDR2 SVGAGI. V lost 2 bases to trimming and J lost 4 bases; unmatched junction nucleotides: 4. The CDR3 region has the DNA TGTGCCAGCAGTTACGGTACAGGGGCCACTGAAGCTTTCTTT. Encoded protein: CASSYGTGATEAFF.

In nucleotides, the CDR3 is TGTGCCAGCAGTTTGTCCGGGACAGTCAACTATGGCTACACCTTC. It specifies CASSLSGTVNYGYTF. This sequence joins TRBV28 and TRBJ1-2; 7 bases match TRBD1. V lost 3 bases and J lost 2; bases outside the gene matches: 6. From germline, CDR1 is MDHEN and CDR2 SYDVKM. This CDR3 is built from 15 residues.

This clone came up a few times. This chain uses TRBV9 with TRBJ1-1; D gene unclear. The CDR3 has 13 residues. V was clipped by 0 bases and J by 0 bases, with 3 bases between them. Germline loops: CDR1 SGDLS, CDR2 YYNGEE. The CDR3, as DNA: TGTGCCAGCAGCGTAGTTTTGAACACTGAAGCTTTCTTT. Protein product: CASSVVLNTEAFF.

The chain links TRBV18 to TRBJ2-2; TRBD1 agrees at 8 bases. This CDR3 spans 15 amino acids. J lost 2 bases, V lost 6 bases, and 5 bases had no gene match. Germline CDR1 reads KGHSH; CDR2 reads LQKENI. The CDR3 bases are TGTGCCAGCTCGCGGGACAGGAAAAACACCGGGGAGCTGTTTTTT. Translating it yields CASSRDRKNTGELFF.

The genes are TRBV28 and TRBJ2-7; 11 nucleotides line up with TRBD2. This CDR3 is built from 18 residues. V was clipped by 5 bases and J by 1 base; unmatched bases: 13. Per germline, CDR1 MDHEN and CDR2 SYDVKM. This CDR3 is CASSLLAGGTFGSYEQYF. The CDR3 nucleotides read TGTGCCAGCAGTCTTCTAGCGGGAGGCACCTTTGGGTCCTACGAGCAGTACTTC. Together with reference TRBV28 and TRBJ2-7, the CDR3 gives the full variable domain: DVKVTQSSRYLVKRTGEKVFLECVQDMDHENMFWYRQDPGLGLRLIYFSYDVKMKEKGDIPEGYSVSREKKERFSLILESASTNQTSMYLCASSLLAGGTFGSYEQYFGPGTRLTVT.

The chain uses TRBV7-2 and TRBJ1-5; 7 nucleotides line up with TRBD1. Germline CDR1 SGHTA, CDR2 FQGNSA. The CDR3 runs to 16 residues. J was trimmed by 0 bases and V by 8 bases; bases with no gene match: 10. This CDR3 is CASGNPTGTSNQPQHF. The CDR3 nucleotides read TGTGCCAGCGGAAACCCGACAGGGACTAGCAATCAGCCCCAGCATTTT.

The table lists this clone with a few counts. The V and J genes are TRBV27 and TRBJ1-5, with TRBD1 matching over 8 bases. Losses at the gene ends were 0 bases for V and 6 bases for J; bases not matched to a gene: 4. This CDR3 has 15 residues. CDR1 is MNHEY, CDR2 SMNVEV, per germline (reference sequence). CDR3 nucleotides: TGTGCCAGCAGTTTATCGATAACAGGGGGTCAGCCCCAGCATTTT. Protein: CASSLSITGGQPQHF.